This T cell receptor (beta chain) was documented in a study of CD8 T cells in ankylosing spondylitis. Study-level findings and limits: The study looked at matched synovial fluid samples from ankylosing spondylitis patients. Disease-linked clones were reported to be significantly enriched there. Prior literature has documented some motif variants in synovial fluid and blood from reactive arthritis. For ankylosing spondylitis blood, a TCR beta motif of several highly homologous variants appeared characteristic.

The germline CDR1 and CDR2 sequences are MGHRA and YSYEKL. Trimming pared 2 bases from V and 7 bases from J, leaving 12 bases between. The CDR3 is 14 residues long. A quantitative 5'-RACE method, one with molecular barcodes, was used to make TCR beta libraries. TCRdb re-called the 5' RACE reads with MiXCR, one entry per CDR3 protein. The table has around 150,000 distinct CDR3 sequences, under 45% seen once. About this clonotype: Its antigen remains unknown.

The chain uses TRBV4-1 and TRBJ1-3, with D uncertain. The TCR was taken from a male donor with ankylosing spondylitis. Sequenced: synovial fluid, either unsorted or a sorted T cell fraction (not recorded which). The DNA of the CDR3 is TGCGCCAGCAGCCAAAATCTCGGGTCGAACACCATATATTTT. Amino acid sequence: CASSQNLGSNTIYF.